This TCR beta chain came from a study of shared clonotypes between healthy human individuals. The authors split each subset's genomic DNA evenly across several immunoSEQ plates. Data came from immunoSEQ multiplex PCR; TCRdb stores just in-frame clones and leaves some out. The sample yields roughly 1.5 million clones, around 98% seen once. This clone was detected once. The antigen remains unidentified. Adult donors, all healthy and HIV-negative, had no recent acute infections or vaccinations. Each donor was a Caucasian adult residing in Nashville, Tennessee. Study-wide findings and caveats: Shared clonotypes across all four donors exceeded non-shared ones in generation probability.

The CDR3 covers 16 residues. Germline CDR1 is SGHDN and CDR2 is FVKESK. V was shortened by 2 bases and J by 5 bases, with 18 bases between the two germline ends. This TCR derives from a young man in good health. The chain recombines TRBV14 with TRBJ2-5, with no clear D. The sample was naive CD4+ T cells sorted from blood. Subset of the sample: CD45RA+ positively selected. Here the CDR3 reads CASSQRPRGFSETQYF. The CDR3 nucleotides are TGTGCCAGCAGCCAAAGGCCGCGCGGATTTTCGGAGACCCAGTACTTC. The variable domain in full, completed from reference TRBV14 and TRBJ2-5, reads EAGVTQFPSHSVIEKGQTVTLRCDPISGHDNLYWYRRVMGKEIKFLLHFVKESKQDESGMPNNRFLAERTGGTYSTLKVQPAELEDSGVYFCASSQRPRGFSETQYFGPGTRLLVL.